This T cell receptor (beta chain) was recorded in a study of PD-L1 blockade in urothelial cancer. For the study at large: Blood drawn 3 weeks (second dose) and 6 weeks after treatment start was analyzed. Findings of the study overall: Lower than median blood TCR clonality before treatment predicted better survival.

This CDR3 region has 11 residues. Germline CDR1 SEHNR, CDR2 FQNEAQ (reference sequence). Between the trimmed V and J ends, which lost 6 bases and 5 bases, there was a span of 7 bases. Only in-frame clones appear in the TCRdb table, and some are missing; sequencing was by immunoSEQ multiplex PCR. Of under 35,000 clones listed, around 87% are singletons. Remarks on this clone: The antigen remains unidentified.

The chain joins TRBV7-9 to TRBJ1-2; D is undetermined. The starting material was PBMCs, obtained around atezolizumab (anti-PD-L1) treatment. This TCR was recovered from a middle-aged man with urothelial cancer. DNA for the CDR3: TGTGCCAGCAGACAAATGTATGGCTACACCTTC. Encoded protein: CASRQMYGYTF.